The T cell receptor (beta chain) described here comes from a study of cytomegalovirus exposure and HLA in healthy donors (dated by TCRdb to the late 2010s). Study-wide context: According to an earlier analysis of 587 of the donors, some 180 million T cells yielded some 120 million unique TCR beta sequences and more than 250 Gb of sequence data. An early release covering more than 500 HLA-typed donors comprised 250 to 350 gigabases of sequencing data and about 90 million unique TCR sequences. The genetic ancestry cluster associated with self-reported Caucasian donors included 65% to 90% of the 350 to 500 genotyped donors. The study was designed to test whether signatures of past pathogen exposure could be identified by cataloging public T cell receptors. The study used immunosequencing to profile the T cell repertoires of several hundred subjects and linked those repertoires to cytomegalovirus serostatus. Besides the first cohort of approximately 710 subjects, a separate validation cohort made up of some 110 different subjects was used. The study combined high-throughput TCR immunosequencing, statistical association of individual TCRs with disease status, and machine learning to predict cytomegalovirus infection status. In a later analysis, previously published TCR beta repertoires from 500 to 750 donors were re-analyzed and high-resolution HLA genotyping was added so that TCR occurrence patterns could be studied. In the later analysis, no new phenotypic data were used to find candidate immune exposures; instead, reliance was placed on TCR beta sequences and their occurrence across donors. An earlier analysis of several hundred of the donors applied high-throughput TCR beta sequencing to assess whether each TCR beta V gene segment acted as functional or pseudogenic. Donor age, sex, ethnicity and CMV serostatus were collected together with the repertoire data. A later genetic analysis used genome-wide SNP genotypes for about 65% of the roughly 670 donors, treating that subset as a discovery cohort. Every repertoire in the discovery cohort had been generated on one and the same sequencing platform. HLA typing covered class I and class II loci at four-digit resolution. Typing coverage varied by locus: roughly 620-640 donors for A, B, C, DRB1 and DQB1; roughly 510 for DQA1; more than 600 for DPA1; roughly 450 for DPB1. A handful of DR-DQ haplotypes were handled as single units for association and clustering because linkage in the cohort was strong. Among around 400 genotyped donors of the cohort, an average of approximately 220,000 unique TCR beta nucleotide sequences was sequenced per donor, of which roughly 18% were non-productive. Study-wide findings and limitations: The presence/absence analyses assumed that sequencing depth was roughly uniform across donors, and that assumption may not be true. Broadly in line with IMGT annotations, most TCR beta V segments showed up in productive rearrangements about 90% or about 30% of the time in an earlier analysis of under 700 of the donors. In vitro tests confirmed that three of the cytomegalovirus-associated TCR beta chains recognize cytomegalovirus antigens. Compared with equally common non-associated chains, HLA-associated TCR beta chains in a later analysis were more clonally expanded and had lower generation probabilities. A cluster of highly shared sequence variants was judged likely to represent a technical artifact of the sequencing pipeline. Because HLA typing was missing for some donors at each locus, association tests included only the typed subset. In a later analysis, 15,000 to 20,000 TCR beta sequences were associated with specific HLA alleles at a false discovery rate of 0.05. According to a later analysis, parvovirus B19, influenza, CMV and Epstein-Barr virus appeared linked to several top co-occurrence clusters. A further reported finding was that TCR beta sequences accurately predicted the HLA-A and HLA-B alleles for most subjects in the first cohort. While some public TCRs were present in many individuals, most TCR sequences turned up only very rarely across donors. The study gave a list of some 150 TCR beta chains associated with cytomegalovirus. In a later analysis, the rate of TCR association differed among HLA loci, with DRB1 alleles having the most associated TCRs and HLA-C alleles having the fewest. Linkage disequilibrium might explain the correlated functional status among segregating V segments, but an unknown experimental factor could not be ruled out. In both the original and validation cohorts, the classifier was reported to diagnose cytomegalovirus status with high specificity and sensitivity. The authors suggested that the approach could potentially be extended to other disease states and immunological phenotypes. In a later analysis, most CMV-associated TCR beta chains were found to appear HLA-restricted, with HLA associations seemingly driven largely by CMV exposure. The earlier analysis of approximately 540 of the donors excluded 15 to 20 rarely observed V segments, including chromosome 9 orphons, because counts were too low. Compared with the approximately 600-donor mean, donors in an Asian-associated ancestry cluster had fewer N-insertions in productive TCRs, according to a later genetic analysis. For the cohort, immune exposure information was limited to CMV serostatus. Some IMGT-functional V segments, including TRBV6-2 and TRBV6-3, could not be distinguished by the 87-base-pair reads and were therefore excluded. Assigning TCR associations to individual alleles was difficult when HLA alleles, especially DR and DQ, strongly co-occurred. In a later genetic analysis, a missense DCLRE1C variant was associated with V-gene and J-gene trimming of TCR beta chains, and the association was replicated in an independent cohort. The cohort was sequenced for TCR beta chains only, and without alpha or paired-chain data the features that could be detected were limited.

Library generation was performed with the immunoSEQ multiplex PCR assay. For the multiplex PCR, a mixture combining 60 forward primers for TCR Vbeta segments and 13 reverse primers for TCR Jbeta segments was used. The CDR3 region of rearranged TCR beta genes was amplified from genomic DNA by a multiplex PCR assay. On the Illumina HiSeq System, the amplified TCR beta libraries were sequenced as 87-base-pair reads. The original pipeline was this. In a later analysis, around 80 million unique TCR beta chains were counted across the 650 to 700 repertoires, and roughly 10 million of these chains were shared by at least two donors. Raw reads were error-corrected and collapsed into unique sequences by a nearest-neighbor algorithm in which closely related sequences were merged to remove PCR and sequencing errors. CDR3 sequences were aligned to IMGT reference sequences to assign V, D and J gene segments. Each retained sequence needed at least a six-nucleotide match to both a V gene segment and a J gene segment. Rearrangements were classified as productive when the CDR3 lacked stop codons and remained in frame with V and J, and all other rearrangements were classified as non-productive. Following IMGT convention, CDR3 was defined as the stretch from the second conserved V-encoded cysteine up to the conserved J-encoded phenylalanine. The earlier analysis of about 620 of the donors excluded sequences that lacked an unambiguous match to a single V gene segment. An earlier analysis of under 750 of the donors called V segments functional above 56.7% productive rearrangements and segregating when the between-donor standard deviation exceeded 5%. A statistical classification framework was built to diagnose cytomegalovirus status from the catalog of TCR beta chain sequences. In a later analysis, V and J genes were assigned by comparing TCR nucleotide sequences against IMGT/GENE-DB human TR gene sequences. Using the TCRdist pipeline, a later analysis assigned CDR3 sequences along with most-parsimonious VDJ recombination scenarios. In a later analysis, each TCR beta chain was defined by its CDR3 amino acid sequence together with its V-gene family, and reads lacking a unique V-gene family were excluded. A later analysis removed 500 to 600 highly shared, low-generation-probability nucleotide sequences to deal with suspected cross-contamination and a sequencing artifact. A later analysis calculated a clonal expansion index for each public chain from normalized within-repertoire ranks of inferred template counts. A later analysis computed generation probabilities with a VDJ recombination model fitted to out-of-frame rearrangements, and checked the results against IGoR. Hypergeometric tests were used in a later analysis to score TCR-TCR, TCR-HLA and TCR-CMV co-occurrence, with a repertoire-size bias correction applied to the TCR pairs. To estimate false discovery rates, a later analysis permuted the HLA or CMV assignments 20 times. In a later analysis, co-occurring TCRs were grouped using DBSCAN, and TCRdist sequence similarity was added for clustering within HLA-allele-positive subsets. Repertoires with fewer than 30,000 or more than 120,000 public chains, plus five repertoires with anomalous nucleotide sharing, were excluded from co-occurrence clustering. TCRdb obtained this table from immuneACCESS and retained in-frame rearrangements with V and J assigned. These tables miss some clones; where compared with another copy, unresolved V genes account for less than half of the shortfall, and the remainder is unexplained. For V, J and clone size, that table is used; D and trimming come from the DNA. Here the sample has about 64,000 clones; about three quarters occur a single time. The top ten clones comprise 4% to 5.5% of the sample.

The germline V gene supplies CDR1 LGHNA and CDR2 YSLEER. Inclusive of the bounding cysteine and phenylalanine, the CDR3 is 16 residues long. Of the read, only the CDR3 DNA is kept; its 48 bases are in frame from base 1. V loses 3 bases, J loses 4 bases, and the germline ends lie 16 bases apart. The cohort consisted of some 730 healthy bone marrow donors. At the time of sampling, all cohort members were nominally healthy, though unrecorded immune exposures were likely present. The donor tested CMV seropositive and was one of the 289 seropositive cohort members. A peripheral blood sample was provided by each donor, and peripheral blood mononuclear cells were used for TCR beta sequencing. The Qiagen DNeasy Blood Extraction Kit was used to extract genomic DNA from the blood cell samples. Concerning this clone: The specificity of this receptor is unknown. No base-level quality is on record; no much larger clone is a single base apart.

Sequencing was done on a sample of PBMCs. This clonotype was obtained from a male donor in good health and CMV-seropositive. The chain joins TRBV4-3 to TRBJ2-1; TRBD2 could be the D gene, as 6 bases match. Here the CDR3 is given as CASSHYRDWEYNEQFF. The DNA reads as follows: TGCGCCAGCAGCCATTATCGGGACTGGGAATACAATGAGCAGTTCTTC.